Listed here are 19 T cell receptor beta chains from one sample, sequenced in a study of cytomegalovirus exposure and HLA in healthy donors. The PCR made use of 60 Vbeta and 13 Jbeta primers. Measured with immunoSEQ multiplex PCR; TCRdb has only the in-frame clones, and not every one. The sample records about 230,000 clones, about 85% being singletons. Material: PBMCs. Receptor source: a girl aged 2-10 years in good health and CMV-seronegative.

The CDR3 sequence is CASRDRDQPQHF. The DNA of the CDR3 is TGTGCCAGCAGAGACCGGGATCAGCCCCAGCATTTT. The V call is TRBV6-1, the J call TRBJ1-5; D gene uncertain. The CDR3 sequence is 12 residues long. The V and J ends lost 6 bases and 5 bases respectively, with 8 bases between them. The germline V gene has CDR1 MNHNS and CDR2 SASEGT.

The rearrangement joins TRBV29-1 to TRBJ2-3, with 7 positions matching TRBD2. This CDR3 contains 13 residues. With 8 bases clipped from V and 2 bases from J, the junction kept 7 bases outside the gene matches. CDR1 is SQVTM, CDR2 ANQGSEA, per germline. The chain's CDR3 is CSFGLGSTDTQYF. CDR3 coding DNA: TGCAGCTTTGGACTAGGATCCACAGATACGCAGTATTTT.

CDR3 bases: TGTGCCAGCAGTCGGCAGACAGGGGTAGGTTACGAGCAGTACTTC. Its translation: CASSRQTGVGYEQYF. This chain joins TRBV6-5 and TRBJ2-7; 8 nucleotides align to TRBD1. The CDR3 spans 15 residues. CDR1 is MNHEY and CDR2 is SVGAGI in the germline V gene. Losses at the gene ends were 5 bases for V and 4 bases for J; bases not matched to a gene: 10.

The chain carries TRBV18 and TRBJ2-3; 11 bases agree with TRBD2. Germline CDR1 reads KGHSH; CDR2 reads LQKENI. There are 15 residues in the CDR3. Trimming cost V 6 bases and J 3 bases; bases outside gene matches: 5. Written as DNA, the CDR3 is TGTGCCAGCTCCCCGCGGACTAGCGGGACAGATACGCAGTATTTT. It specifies CASSPRTSGTDTQYF.

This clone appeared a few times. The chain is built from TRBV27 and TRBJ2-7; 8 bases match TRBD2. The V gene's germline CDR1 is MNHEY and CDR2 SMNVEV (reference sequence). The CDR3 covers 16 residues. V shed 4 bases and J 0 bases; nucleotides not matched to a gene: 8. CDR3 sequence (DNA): TGTGCCAGCAGTTCATTGATAGCGGGACACTCCTACGAGCAGTACTTC. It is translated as CASSSLIAGHSYEQYF.

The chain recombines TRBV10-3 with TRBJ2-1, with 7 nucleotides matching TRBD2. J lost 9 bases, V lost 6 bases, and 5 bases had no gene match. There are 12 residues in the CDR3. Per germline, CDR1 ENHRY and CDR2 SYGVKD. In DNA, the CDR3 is TGTGCCATCAGGACGGGAGGCAGTGAGCAGTTCTTC. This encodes CAIRTGGSEQFF.

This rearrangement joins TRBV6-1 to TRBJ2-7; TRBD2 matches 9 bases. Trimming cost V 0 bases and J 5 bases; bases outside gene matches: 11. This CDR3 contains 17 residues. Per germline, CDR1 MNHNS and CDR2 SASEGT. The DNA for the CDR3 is TGTGCCAGCAGTGAAGCGCTTCTGGCGGGGGGGCCAGACGAGCAGTACTTC. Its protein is CASSEALLAGGPDEQYF.

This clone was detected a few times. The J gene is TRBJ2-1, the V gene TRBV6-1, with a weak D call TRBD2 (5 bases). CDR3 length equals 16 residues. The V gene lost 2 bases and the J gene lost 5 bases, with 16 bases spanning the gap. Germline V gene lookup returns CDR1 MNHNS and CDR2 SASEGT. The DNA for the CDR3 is TGTGCCAGCAGTGAAAGGGAGTTACTCCTTGACAATGAGCAGTTCTTC. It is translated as CASSERELLLDNEQFF.

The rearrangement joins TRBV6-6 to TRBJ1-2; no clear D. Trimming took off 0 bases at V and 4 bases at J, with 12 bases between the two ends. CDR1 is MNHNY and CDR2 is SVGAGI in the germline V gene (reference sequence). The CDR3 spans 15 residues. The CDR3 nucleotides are TGTGCCAGCAGTTACTCGAATACACATGCCTATGGCTACACCTTC. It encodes CASSYSNTHAYGYTF.

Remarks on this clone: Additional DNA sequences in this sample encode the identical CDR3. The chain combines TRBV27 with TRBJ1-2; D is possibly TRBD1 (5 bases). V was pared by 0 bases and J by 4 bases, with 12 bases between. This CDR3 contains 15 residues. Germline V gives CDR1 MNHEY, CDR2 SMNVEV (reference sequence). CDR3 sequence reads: CASSLSVGGFYGYTF. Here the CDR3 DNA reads TGTGCCAGCAGTTTATCTGTGGGGGGATTCTATGGCTACACCTTC.

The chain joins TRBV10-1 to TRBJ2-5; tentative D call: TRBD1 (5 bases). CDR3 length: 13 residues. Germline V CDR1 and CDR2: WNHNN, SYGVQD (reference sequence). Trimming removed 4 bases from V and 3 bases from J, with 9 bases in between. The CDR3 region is CASSVGPEETQYF. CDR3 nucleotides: TGCGCCAGCAGTGTGGGGCCGGAAGAGACCCAGTACTTC.

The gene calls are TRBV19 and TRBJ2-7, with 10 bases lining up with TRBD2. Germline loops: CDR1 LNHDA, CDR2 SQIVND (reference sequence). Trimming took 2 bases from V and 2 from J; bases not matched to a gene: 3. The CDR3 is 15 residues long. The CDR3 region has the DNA TGTGCCAGTAGTATAAAACTAGCGGGAACCTACGAGCAGTACTTC. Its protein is CASSIKLAGTYEQYF.

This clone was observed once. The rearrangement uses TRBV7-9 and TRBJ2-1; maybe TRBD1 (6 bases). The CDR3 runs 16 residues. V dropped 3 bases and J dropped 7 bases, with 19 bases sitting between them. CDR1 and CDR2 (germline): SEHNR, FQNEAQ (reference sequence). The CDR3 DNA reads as TGTGCCAGCAGCTTGAGAGGTTCCGGGACACCTAATGAGCAGTTCTTC. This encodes CASSLRGSGTPNEQFF.

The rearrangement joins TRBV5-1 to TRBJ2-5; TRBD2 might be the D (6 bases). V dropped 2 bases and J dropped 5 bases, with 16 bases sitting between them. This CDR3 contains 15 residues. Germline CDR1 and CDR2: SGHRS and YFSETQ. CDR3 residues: CASSFGGLGGETQYF. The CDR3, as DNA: TGCGCCAGCAGCTTTGGTGGACTGGGAGGCGAGACCCAGTACTTC.

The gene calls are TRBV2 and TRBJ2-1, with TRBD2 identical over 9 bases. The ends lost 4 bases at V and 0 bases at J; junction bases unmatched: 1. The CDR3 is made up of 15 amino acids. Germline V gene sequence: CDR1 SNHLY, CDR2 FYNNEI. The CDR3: CASSGGLASYNEQFF. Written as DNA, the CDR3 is TGTGCCAGCAGTGGGGGACTAGCCTCCTACAATGAGCAGTTCTTC. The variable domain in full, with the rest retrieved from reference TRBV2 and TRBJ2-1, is EPEVTQTPSHQVTQMGQEVILRCVPISNHLYFYWYRQILGQKVEFLVSFYNNEISEKSEIFDDQFSVERPDGSNFTLKIRSTKLEDSAMYFCASSGGLASYNEQFFGPGTRLTVL.

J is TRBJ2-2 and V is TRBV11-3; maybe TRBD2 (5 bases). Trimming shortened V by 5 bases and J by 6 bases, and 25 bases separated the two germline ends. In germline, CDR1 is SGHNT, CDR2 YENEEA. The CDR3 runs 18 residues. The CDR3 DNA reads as TGTGCCAGCAGCCCAGGATCCTGGCAAGAGAAGGAGGCCGGGGAGCTGTTTTTT. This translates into CASSPGSWQEKEAGELFF.

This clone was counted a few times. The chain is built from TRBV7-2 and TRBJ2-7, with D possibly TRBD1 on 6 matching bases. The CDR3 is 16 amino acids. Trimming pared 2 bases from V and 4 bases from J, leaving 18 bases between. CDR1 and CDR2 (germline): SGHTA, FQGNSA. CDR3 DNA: TGTGCCAGCAGCTTAAACCCTGTGCAGGGGTGGTACGAGCAGTACTTC. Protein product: CASSLNPVQGWYEQYF.

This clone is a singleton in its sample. In DNA form, the CDR3 reads TGTGCCAGCAGCGTTGGGAGGACAGATACGCAGTATTTT. Translated: CASSVGRTDTQYF. J is TRBJ2-3 and V is TRBV7-6; D might be TRBD2 (6 bases). The CDR3 contains 13 residues. CDR1 and CDR2 (germline): SGHVS, FNYEAQ. V was cut by 5 bases and J by 3 bases, with 9 bases left in between.

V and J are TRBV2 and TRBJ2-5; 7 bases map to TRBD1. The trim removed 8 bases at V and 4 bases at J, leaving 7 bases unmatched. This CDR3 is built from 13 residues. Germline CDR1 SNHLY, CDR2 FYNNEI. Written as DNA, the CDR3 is TGTGCCAGCGGAGGACAGGTGGGAGAGACCCAGTACTTC. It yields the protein CASGGQVGETQYF.